This T cell receptor (beta chain) was found in a study of blood T cell repertoires in COVID-19. About the study: PBMCs, B-cell-depleted T cells, or T cells were the source of the cDNA or gDNA that made up the material.

TCRdb's copy holds only in-frame clones and misses some; the assay was immunoSEQ multiplex PCR. Found here are hundreds of thousands of clones, approximately 88% of them singletons; the top ten hold approximately 2.1%. Cohort allocation depended upon clinical history that participants reported. CDR1 is SSHAT, CDR2 FNYEAQ, per germline (reference sequence). The CDR3 totals 15 residues. Trimming cost V 1 base and J 7 bases; bases outside gene matches: 2. What was sequenced was PBMCs or T cells enriched from blood (not recorded which). The rearrangement links TRBV7-7 to TRBJ2-1; 12 bases fit TRBD2. The receptor comes from a middle-aged woman with acute COVID-19. The CDR3 DNA is TGTGCCAGCAGCTTAGGCCTAGCGGGGGGGAATGAGCAGTTCTTC. Protein product: CASSLGLAGGNEQFF.